The 30 T cell receptor beta chains below were found in one sample sequenced in a study of neurological immune-mediated disorders. The time point here: longitudinal time-point 3. TCRdb passed the 5' RACE reads through MiXCR, listing each CDR3 protein once. The data contain about 80,000 distinct CDR3 sequences, 4.3% of them singletons. Material: PBMCs. The source of these receptors is a woman aged 55-69 years with multiple sclerosis.

This clonotype was detected many times. The chain couples TRBV20-1 to TRBJ1-1; perhaps TRBD1 as D (6 bases). CDR1 and CDR2 (germline): DFQATT, SNEGSKA (reference sequence). V was trimmed by 6 bases and J by 3 bases, leaving 11 bases between them. The CDR3 covers 12 residues. The CDR3 protein is CSAPQGYTEAFF. DNA for the CDR3: TGCAGTGCCCCACAGGGCTACACTGAAGCTTTCTTT.

This clonotype was picked up many times. The CDR3 DNA is TGTGCCAGCAGCACACTTGGGACAGGGCTGACACCCCTCCACTTT. Encoded protein: CASSTLGTGLTPLHF. The chain employs TRBV3-1 and TRBJ1-6, with 9 bases that match TRBD1. Germline CDR1 and CDR2: LGHDT and YNNKEL (reference sequence). This CDR3 has 15 residues. V lost 5 bases, J lost 11 bases, and 10 bases stayed unmatched.

This clonotype was seen ten or more times. The chain links TRBV7-9 to TRBJ1-5; D not certain. The germline V and J ends were trimmed by 10 bases and 5 bases, with 9 bases remaining between them. The CDR3 consists of 11 residues. The germline CDR1 and CDR2 sequences are SEHNR and FQNEAQ (reference sequence). This chain's CDR3 is CATERDQPQHF. The CDR3 DNA is TGTGCCACCGAGCGGGATCAGCCCCAGCATTTT.

This clonotype has a count of ten or more. In nucleotides, the CDR3 is TGTGCCAGCATGGGGGCAGTCGTCTATGGCTACACCTTC. Translation gives CASMGAVVYGYTF. The chain is built from TRBV2 and TRBJ1-2, with D possibly matching TRBD1 (6 bases). The V end was cut by 7 bases, the J end by 4 bases, with 13 bases between. Germline CDR1 reads SNHLY; CDR2 reads FYNNEI. The length of the CDR3 is 13 residues.

This clonotype has a count of ten or more. The chain recombines TRBV7-6 with TRBJ2-3, with 7 bases identical to TRBD1. CDR3 length equals 14 residues. Germline V gene sequence: CDR1 SGHVS, CDR2 FNYEAQ. V lost 4 bases and J lost 9; bases outside the gene matches: 10. This CDR3 is CASSSDPGTVTQYF. The CDR3 DNA reads as TGTGCCAGCAGCTCCGACCCTGGGACAGTCACGCAGTATTTT.

This clonotype was seen ten or more times. The chain has TRBV4-2 and TRBJ1-5, with 11 bases that match TRBD1. Germline assignment: CDR1 LGHNA and CDR2 YNFKEQ. J gave up 5 bases and V 3 bases, and 3 bases lay outside the gene matches. This CDR3 is 15 amino acids long. CDR3: CASSQGTGGHQPQHF. The CDR3 DNA follows: TGTGCCAGCAGCCAGGGGACAGGGGGACATCAGCCCCAGCATTTT.

This clonotype was counted ten times or more. The junction does not match germline at one end; this may be a read error. The rearrangement links TRBV7-7 to TRBJ1-1; D gene ambiguous. The CDR3 is made up of 15 amino acids. The germline gives CDR1 SSHAT, CDR2 FNYEAQ (reference sequence). DNA for the CDR3: TGTGCTAGCAGCCCCCTCGGGAATTCGAACACTGAAGCTTTCTTT. Encoded protein: CASSPLGNSNTEAFF.

In this sample, this clonotype turned up many times. This chain connects TRBV6-5 to TRBJ2-7; D tentatively reads TRBD1 or TRBD2 (6 bases each). This CDR3 comprises 13 residues. CDR1 is MNHEY, CDR2 SVGAGI, per germline. Trimming removed 6 bases at V and 7 bases at J, with 16 bases between. CDR3 nucleotide sequence: TGTGCCAGCAGGAGGGACGGAGGGGGGGAGCAGTACTTC. Its protein is CASRRDGGGEQYF.

This clonotype has ten or more counts. The V and J genes are TRBV12-3 or TRBV12-4 and TRBJ2-1, with 16 bases that match TRBD2. V gave up 8 bases and J gave up 9 bases; unmatched junction bases: 7. CDR3 length: 15 residues. Here the CDR3 reads CASLVGTSGGGEQFF. The DNA for the CDR3 is TGTGCCAGCCTAGTTGGGACTAGCGGGGGGGGTGAGCAGTTCTTC.

The sample holds many counts of this clonotype. The CDR3 coding sequence is TGCGCCAGCAGCCAAGCGGGGGGGAACACCGGGGAGCTGTTTTTT. It encodes CASSQAGGNTGELFF. V and J are TRBV4-1 and TRBJ2-2; 7 positions agree with TRBD2. The V and J ends lost 1 base and 1 base, in that order; junction bases with no gene match: 0. The V gene's germline CDR1 is MGHRA and CDR2 YSYEKL. There are 15 residues in the CDR3.

This clonotype occurred many times. The gene calls are TRBV10-3 and TRBJ1-1; 9 bases are a match to TRBD1. CDR3 length: 15 residues. J lost 1 base, V lost 7 bases, and 7 bases had no gene match. The V gene's germline CDR1 is ENHRY and CDR2 SYGVKD. CDR3 region: CAIMDRGRENTEAFF. CDR3 DNA: TGTGCCATCATGGACAGGGGCCGCGAGAACACTGAAGCTTTCTTT.

This clonotype occurred many times. The gene calls are TRBV5-1 and TRBJ2-7, with D possibly TRBD1 on 6 matching bases. V was shortened by 1 base and J by 6 bases, with 17 bases between the two germline ends. CDR1 and CDR2 (germline): SGHRS, YFSETQ. The CDR3 runs 15 residues. The CDR3 reads CASSLRQGRLGEQYF. The CDR3 nucleotides are TGCGCCAGCAGCTTGAGGCAGGGGCGGCTCGGCGAGCAGTACTTC. Full variable domain (outside the CDR3, taken from reference TRBV5-1 and TRBJ2-7): KAGVTQTPRYLIKTRGQQVTLSCSPISGHRSVSWYQQTPGQGLQFLFEYFSETQRNKGNFPGRFSGRQFSNSRSEMNVSTLELGDSALYLCASSLRQGRLGEQYFGPGTRLTVT.

This clonotype was counted at least ten times. The V gene is TRBV7-9, the J gene TRBJ2-5; TRBD1 is a possible D gene (6 bases). The CDR3 runs to 16 residues. The germline CDR1 and CDR2 sequences are SEHNR and FQNEAQ (reference sequence). V lost 5 bases, J lost 2 bases, and 18 bases lay in between. The CDR3 DNA sequence: TGTGCCAGCAGCCCAAAAGGGACACCCTTACAAGAGACCCAGTACTTC. It translates to CASSPKGTPLQETQYF.

This clonotype was counted many times. The chain couples TRBV4-1 to TRBJ1-2, with TRBD1 as a possible D gene (5 bases). Per the germline V gene, CDR1 is MGHRA and CDR2 is YSYEKL. The CDR3 contains 17 residues. V was shortened by 4 bases and J by 6 bases, with 24 bases between the two germline ends. The CDR3 nucleotides are TGCGCCAGCAGCCTAGGTCTGGGGGGTAGGAACTATGATGGCTACACCTTC. This codes for CASSLGLGGRNYDGYTF.

This clonotype was recorded at least ten times. The chain joins TRBV5-1 to TRBJ2-7; 8 nucleotides match TRBD1. CDR3 length: 14 amino acids. V lost 6 bases and J lost 2; bases outside the gene matches: 7. Germline loops: CDR1 SGHRS, CDR2 YFSETQ. CDR3 in DNA: TGCGCCAGCAACCCCGGGACAGGTACCTACGAGCAGTACTTC. This translates into CASNPGTGTYEQYF.

At least ten counts were recorded for this clonotype. This CDR3 reads CASSQGSDTFYGYTF. Here the CDR3 DNA reads TGTGCCAGCAGCCAAGGATCCGACACCTTCTATGGCTACACCTTC. The chain is built from TRBV3-1 and TRBJ1-2, with D unclear. V shed 1 base and J shed 4 bases, with 13 bases lying between them. Germline values: CDR1 LGHDT, CDR2 YNNKEL (reference sequence). The CDR3 runs 15 residues.

Many counts were recorded for this clonotype. The rearrangement uses TRBV4-2 and TRBJ2-7, with TRBD2 identical over 8 bases. The trim removed 0 bases at V and 4 bases at J, leaving 8 bases unmatched. The germline V gene has CDR1 LGHNA and CDR2 YNFKEQ. This CDR3 is 16 amino acids long. The CDR3 reads CASSQDRGGYTYEQYF. Here the CDR3 DNA reads TGTGCCAGCAGCCAAGATCGGGGGGGGTATACTTACGAGCAGTACTTC.

This clonotype occurred many times. The rearrangement joins TRBV28 to TRBJ1-2, with 9 bases lining up with TRBD1. The ends lost 6 bases at V and 2 bases at J; junction bases unmatched: 4. CDR3 length: 14 amino acids. Germline V gene data show CDR1 as MDHEN and CDR2 as SYDVKM. CDR3 coding DNA: TGTGCCAGCAGCACAGGGGGCGAGAACTATGGCTACACCTTC. It translates to CASSTGGENYGYTF.

This clonotype was recorded at least ten times. The J gene is TRBJ2-5, the V gene TRBV7-9, with D possibly being TRBD1 (5 bases). V shed 5 bases and J shed 4 bases, with 17 bases lying between them. This CDR3 region has 15 residues. Germline CDR1 and CDR2: SEHNR and FQNEAQ (reference sequence). CDR3 sequence (DNA): TGTGCCAGCAGCCAATTTGGGGCAGAGCGAGAGACCCAGTACTTC. Amino acids: CASSQFGAERETQYF.

This clonotype was seen many times. V and J are TRBV15 and TRBJ2-1, with TRBD2 identical over 7 bases. Per germline, CDR1 LNHNV and CDR2 YYDKDF (reference sequence). The V segment lost 6 bases and the J segment 14 bases; nucleotides outside the gene matches: 10. CDR3 length: 12 amino acids. The CDR3 loop is CATSLDAGVEFF. Here the CDR3 DNA reads TGTGCCACCAGTCTCGACGCGGGGGTGGAGTTCTTC.

This clonotype has a count of ten or more. V gene TRBV5-1 combines with J gene TRBJ1-1; D remains unclear. The CDR3 length is 13 residues. The germline gives CDR1 SGHRS, CDR2 YFSETQ. The V and J ends lost 0 bases and 13 bases respectively, with 16 bases between them. The CDR3 is CASSLAGRSQVFF. In DNA form, the CDR3 reads TGCGCCAGCAGCTTGGCCGGGAGGTCTCAAGTTTTCTTT.

This clonotype appeared many times. The chain couples TRBV6-5 to TRBJ2-2; no definite D call. Germline assignment: CDR1 MNHEY and CDR2 SVGAGI. Trimming cost V 6 bases and J 0 bases, with 14 bases left between them. CDR3 length: 16 amino acids. CDR3 nucleotides: TGTGCCAGCAGCCCTTTAGGTGCTCCGAACACCGGGGAGCTGTTTTTT. Amino acids: CASSPLGAPNTGELFF.

Ten or more counts support this clonotype. This chain links TRBV7-9 with TRBJ2-3; 10 nucleotides agree with TRBD2. The ends lost 5 bases at V and 1 base at J; junction bases unmatched: 3. Germline-derived CDR1 and CDR2 are SEHNR and FQNEAQ (reference sequence). The CDR3 runs to 15 residues. The chain's CDR3 is CASSLTSGGTDTQYF. In DNA, the CDR3 is TGTGCCAGCAGCCTAACTAGCGGGGGCACAGATACGCAGTATTTT.

The sample holds many counts of this clonotype. This chain joins TRBV7-8 and TRBJ1-1; D might be TRBD1 (6 bases). V was trimmed by 5 bases and J by 2 bases, leaving 15 bases between them. Germline V gene data show CDR1 as SGHVS and CDR2 as FQNEAQ. CDR3 length: 15 residues. The CDR3 DNA sequence: TGTGCCAGCAGCCCGTGGCGGGGGCGCAACACTGAAGCTTTCTTT. The encoded protein is CASSPWRGRNTEAFF.

This clonotype showed up many times. The gene calls are TRBV5-1 and TRBJ1-4, with 10 nucleotides matching TRBD1. Germline CDR1 is SGHRS and CDR2 is YFSETQ. CDR3 length equals 14 residues. After removal of 0 bases from V and 7 bases from J, the junction contained 0 bases not matched to a gene. The CDR3 reads CASSLGQGAEKLFF. The CDR3 coding sequence is TGCGCCAGCAGCTTGGGACAGGGGGCTGAAAAACTGTTTTTT.

This clonotype has ten or more counts. The J gene is TRBJ1-3, the V gene TRBV3-1; possibly TRBD1 for D (5 bases). V was clipped by 2 bases and J by 6 bases, with 11 bases between them. CDR3 size: 14 residues. Germline V lookup: CDR1 LGHDT, CDR2 YNNKEL (reference sequence). The CDR3 loop reads CASSQKRGSNTIYF. CDR3 DNA: TGTGCCAGCAGCCAAAAAAGGGGTTCAAACACCATATATTTT.

The chain recombines TRBV28 with TRBJ2-6, with 7 bases aligning to TRBD1. The CDR3 is 15 residues long. The trim removed 5 bases at V and 4 bases at J, leaving 5 bases unmatched. Germline-derived CDR1 and CDR2 are MDHEN and SYDVKM. The CDR3 sequence is CASSQRGQGANVLTF. DNA for the CDR3: TGTGCCAGCAGTCAAAGGGGGCAAGGGGCCAACGTCCTGACTTTC.

This clonotype was detected ten times or more. The chain couples TRBV5-1 to TRBJ2-7; no clear D gene. V lost 0 bases and J lost 2, with 9 bases in between. The CDR3 consists of 14 residues. CDR1 SGHRS and CDR2 YFSETQ come from the germline V gene. This chain's CDR3 is CASSLAGLTYEQYF. DNA for the CDR3: TGCGCCAGCAGCTTGGCAGGTTTAACCTACGAGCAGTACTTC.

In this sample, this clonotype turned up many times. The V gene is TRBV28, the J gene TRBJ1-6; D uncertain. The CDR3 spans 12 residues. The V gene's germline CDR1 is MDHEN and CDR2 SYDVKM. Trimming shortened V by 5 bases and J by 18 bases, and 17 bases separated the two germline ends. CDR3 in amino acids: CASSGKAPVAHF. In DNA form, the CDR3 reads TGTGCCAGCAGTGGGAAGGCCCCTGTTGCCCACTTT.

This clonotype was seen repeatedly, ten times or more. The genes are TRBV2 and TRBJ1-6; D gene ambiguous. The V end was cut by 4 bases, the J end by 8 bases, with 12 bases between. This CDR3 contains 14 residues. Germline V gene data show CDR1 as SNHLY and CDR2 as FYNNEI. The DNA for the CDR3 is TGTGCCAGCAGTGGCAGGCCCCGGGATTCACCCCTCCACTTT. Translated, it gives CASSGRPRDSPLHF.